This T cell receptor (beta chain) was obtained from a study of cytomegalovirus exposure and HLA in healthy donors. With respect to this clone: Its target is not known.

Study observations and caveats: For most subjects, TCR beta sequences were reported to predict HLA-A and HLA-B alleles with accuracy.

The PCR was carried out with 60 Vbeta primers and 13 Jbeta primers. TCRdb keeps only in-frame clones here, not all; method: immunoSEQ multiplex PCR. The table includes roughly 100,000 clones, under 85% detected once. Sequencing was done on a sample of PBMCs. The TCR sequence derives from a man aged 35 to 55 in good health and CMV-seronegative.

CDR3 coding DNA: TGTGCCTGGGGCCGAGGTGGGAGCGGGAGCTACGAGCAGTACTTC. The encoded protein is CAWGRGGSGSYEQYF. The chain employs TRBV30 and TRBJ2-7, with 8 bases that match TRBD2. CDR1 and CDR2 from the germline V gene are GTSNPN and SVGIG (reference sequence). The J segment lost 3 bases and the V segment lost 5 bases, leaving 12 bases of the junction unmatched. There are 15 residues in the CDR3.